This T cell receptor beta chain appears in the sequencing data of a study of OX40 agonist ivuxolimab in advanced cancers. Study overall: The drug used for patients, ivuxolimab, was an agonistic anti-OX40 (CD134) antibody. Patients were treated with intravenous ivuxolimab, dosed at 0.01 to 10 mg/kg and infused every 2 weeks.

Repertoires were generated with immunoSEQ multiplex PCR, while TCRdb's copy carries only in-frame clones and drops some. The repertoire holds 20,000 to 25,000 clones, with around 76% as singletons. In its sample, this clone was seen once. Researchers took blood at baseline, on cycle 4 day 1, and on cycle 7 day 1. The sequencing here drew on CD4+ or CD8+ T cells sorted from blood, taken in a trial of the OX40 agonist ivuxolimab. This receptor was obtained from an adult with an advanced solid tumor such as melanoma, head and neck, liver or kidney cancer.

The CDR3 nucleotides read TGTGCCAGCAGCCCGGACAGGGCCCGGGATACGCAGTATTTT. Translated: CASSPDRARDTQYF. The V and J genes are TRBV7-3 and TRBJ2-3; 8 bases are a match to TRBD1. CDR1 SGHTA and CDR2 FQGTGA come from the germline V gene. The V gene end was trimmed by 5 bases and the J gene end by 6 bases; junction bases not matched to a gene: 7. This CDR3 contains 14 residues.